These T cell receptor beta chains were read from a single sample in a study of blood T cells in healthy people across ages. TCRdb re-derived calls from the 5' RACE reads in MiXCR, one entry per CDR3 protein. The sample shows 650,000 to 1,000,000 distinct CDR3 sequences, around 34% of them seen only once. Sequenced input: blood. The receptors shown here come from a young man in good health. CDR3s include the opening cysteine and the closing phenylalanine or tryptophan. D genes are given only for firm matches. Rows may omit the clone size; those that give it use once, few, many or a size class.

abundance	d_gene	j_gene	v_gene	CDR3aa	CDR3nt
-	-	TRBJ2-4	TRBV6-6	CASSEQIAKNIQYF	TGTGCCAGCAGTGAGCAAATAGCCAAAAACATTCAGTACTTC
-	-	TRBJ2-1	TRBV7-2	CASTLSGDEQFF	TGTGCCAGCACCTTGTCGGGGGATGAGCAGTTCTTC
-	-	TRBJ1-1	TRBV7-6	CASRTGDTEAFF	TGTGCCAGCAGGACCGGGGACACTGAAGCTTTCTTT
few	TRBD1	TRBJ1-2	TRBV20-1	CSARYRGRGYTF	TGCAGTGCTAGATACAGGGGGCGTGGCTACACCTTC
many	TRBD1	TRBJ2-5	TRBV20-1	CSAKGQGQETQYF	TGCAGTGCTAAGGGACAGGGGCAAGAGACCCAGTACTTC
-	TRBD2	TRBJ2-7	TRBV28	CASRVAGLGYEQYF	TGTGCCAGCAGAGTGGCGGGACTAGGTTACGAGCAGTACTTC
many	-	TRBJ2-5	TRBV20-1	CSASTLQGSETQYF	TGCAGTGCTTCGACATTACAGGGATCAGAGACCCAGTACTTC
-	-	TRBJ2-7	TRBV2	CASSSDWIQEAQYF	TGTGCCAGCAGCTCGGACTGGATTCAAGAGGCCCAGTACTTC
-	TRBD2	TRBJ2-3	TRBV20-1	CNAPETSGRFTDTQYF	TGCAATGCTCCGGAAACTAGCGGCCGATTCACAGATACGCAGTATTTT
-	-	TRBJ2-3	TRBV12-3/TRBV12-4	CASTLGGVDTQYF	TGTGCCAGCACCTTGGGCGGGGTAGATACGCAGTATTTT